These T cell receptor beta chains were read from a single sample in a study of T cell repertoires in cytomegalovirus infection. No cognate antigen is known for these TCRs. TCRdb passed the reads through MiXCR, listing each CDR3 protein once. The repertoire holds under 95,000 distinct CDR3 sequences, with about half as singletons. The material sequenced was CD8+ T cells from cultured PBMCs, taken from culture after CMV antigen stimulation. The receptors derive from a human donor in good health (CMV status not recorded). Some clones in this sample may be carry-over from other donors' samples. The CDR3 runs from the conserved cysteine through the conserved F or W. D genes are given only for firm matches. A row's size may be missing; if present it is once, few, many or a size class.

d_gene,v_gene,j_gene,abundance,CDR3nt,CDR3aa
-,TRBV6-6,TRBJ1-2,few,TGTGCCAGCACCACCCGGAGGGGGGCCTCCCTCACTAACTATGGCTACACCTTC,CASTTRRGASLTNYGYTF
TRBD2,TRBV6-1,TRBJ2-7,-,TGTGCCAGCAGTACGGAGGGACTAGCGGTTATCTACGAGCAGTACTTC,CASSTEGLAVIYEQYF
-,TRBV7-9,TRBJ1-6,few,TGTGCCAGCAGCCCCGGGACGGTAGATAATTCACCCCTCCACTTT,CASSPGTVDNSPLHF
TRBD2,TRBV5-4,TRBJ2-1,-,TGTGCCAGCAGCTTCGCCAGCGGGATGTACAATGAGCAGTTCTTC,CASSFASGMYNEQFF
-,TRBV28,TRBJ2-7,-,TGTGCCAGCAGTTCCCTCGGGGACTCACTACGATCCGGCTCCTACGAGCAGTACTTC,CASSSLGDSLRSGSYEQYF
-,TRBV29-1,TRBJ1-4,few,TGCAGCGTTGAACAGACGGGGCGAGGTGAAAAACTGTTTTTT,CSVEQTGRGEKLFF
TRBD1,TRBV11-1,TRBJ2-2,-,TGTGCCAGCAGCCGACAGGGAGTCGGGGAGCTGTTTTTT,CASSRQGVGELFF
-,TRBV7-9,TRBJ1-2,few,TGTGCCAGCAGCCCCGAGGGGGGAGCTAACTATGGCTACACCTTC,CASSPEGGANYGYTF
-,TRBV19,TRBJ1-1,-,TGTGCCAGTAGTATTCAAAGGGGGAGGGACACTGAAGCTTTCTTT,CASSIQRGRDTEAFF
-,TRBV4-1,TRBJ2-1,-,TGCGCCAGCAGCCAACAGTGGGATGCGCGTTACAATGAGCAGTTCTTC,CASSQQWDARYNEQFF
TRBD2,TRBV7-3,TRBJ2-1,-,TGTGCCAGCAGCCCCGGGACTAGCGGTATATACAATGAGCAGTTCTTC,CASSPGTSGIYNEQFF
TRBD1,TRBV20-1,TRBJ2-1,few,TGCAGTGCTAGAGATGGGACAGTATCCTACAATGAGCAGTTCTTC,CSARDGTVSYNEQFF
-,TRBV7-6,TRBJ2-7,few,TGTGCCAGCAGCTTAAGTGTGGGGAGAGAGCAGTACTTC,CASSLSVGREQYF
-,TRBV7-6,TRBJ1-5,few,TGTGCCAGCAGTCTCGTCCCGGAGGAGCCCCAGCATTTT,CASSLVPEEPQHF
-,TRBV19,TRBJ1-5,few,TGTGCCAGTAGTATATACAGGTATAGCAATCAGCCCCAGCATTTT,CASSIYRYSNQPQHF
TRBD2,TRBV7-7,TRBJ2-5,few,TGTGCTAGCAGCTTCGCGTCAGCGGGGGCCCAGTACTTC,CASSFASAGAQYF
TRBD1,TRBV2,TRBJ2-3,-,TGTGCCAGCAGTGAAGGGGACAGGGTAACAGATACGCAGTATTTT,CASSEGDRVTDTQYF
-,TRBV7-8,TRBJ2-3,-,TGTGCCAGCAGCTCCCGGGACAATAACCCAGATACGCAGTATTTT,CASSSRDNNPDTQYF
TRBD2,TRBV20-1,TRBJ2-2,-,TGCAGTGCTAGAGGACTAGCGTCGAACACCGGGGAGCTGTTTTTT,CSARGLASNTGELFF
-,TRBV6-1,TRBJ2-3,-,TGTGCCAGCAGTGAAACGGATGGGGCAGGGAGCGGAGATACGCAGTATTTT,CASSETDGAGSGDTQYF
TRBD2,TRBV19,TRBJ2-3,few,TGTGCCAGTAAACTAGCGGTCACAGATACGCAGTATTTT,CASKLAVTDTQYF
-,TRBV7-3,TRBJ2-1,-,TGTGCCAGCAGCATTAACCAGGGGAATGAGCAGTTCTTC,CASSINQGNEQFF
-,TRBV29-1,TRBJ1-2,-,TGCAGCGTCCCCGGGAGGGGGTTTGGCTACACCTTC,CSVPGRGFGYTF
TRBD2,TRBV4-2,TRBJ2-7,few,TGTGCCAGCAGCCCCCGGGATAGCGGGAGCTCCTACGAGCAGTACTTC,CASSPRDSGSSYEQYF
-,TRBV27,TRBJ2-2,-,TGTGCCAGCAGTTTAAGGTACCCGGGGAGCGCCGGGGAGCTGTTTTTT,CASSLRYPGSAGELFF
-,TRBV9,TRBJ2-5,once,TGTGCCAGCAGCGTAGCTGGGGGTTTTCAAGAGACCCAGTACTTC,CASSVAGGFQETQYF
-,TRBV6-1,TRBJ2-1,once,TGTGCCAGCAGTGAAGCGAAGAGGGGCCCTGCGAATGAGCAGTTCTTC,CASSEAKRGPANEQFF
-,TRBV5-7,TRBJ1-1,-,TGTGCCAGCAGCTCACCACCGACAGAGCCGAACACTGAAGCTTTCTTT,CASSSPPTEPNTEAFF
-,TRBV11-2,TRBJ1-1,few,TGTGCCAGCAGCTTAGAACTAGGACACCACGAAGCTTTCTTT,CASSLELGHHEAFF
-,TRBV24-1,TRBJ2-3,few,TGTGCCACCAGTGATTGGGACGGAACTAGCACAGATACGCAGTATTTT,CATSDWDGTSTDTQYF
-,TRBV27,TRBJ1-5,-,TGTGCCAGCAGTTTAAGTGGCCCTAGCAATCAGCCCCAGCATTTT,CASSLSGPSNQPQHF
-,TRBV7-9,TRBJ2-5,few,TGTGCCAGCAGCTTTTCGCTAACCCTCACCCAAGAGACCCAGTACTTC,CASSFSLTLTQETQYF
TRBD1,TRBV24-1,TRBJ2-3,-,TGTGCCACCAGTGATGCTAAGGGGGCCCTAAGCACAGATACGCAGTATTTT,CATSDAKGALSTDTQYF
TRBD1,TRBV19,TRBJ1-2,-,TGTGCCAGTAGTATGGAGGGGGCTGGCTACACCTTC,CASSMEGAGYTF
-,TRBV7-6,TRBJ2-7,few,TGTGCCAGCAGCTCCGGAGCCTACGAGCAGTACTTC,CASSSGAYEQYF
-,TRBV19,TRBJ1-5,few,TGTGCCAGTAGTATGGGGGGGCAGATGTATAGCAATCAGCCCCAGCATTTT,CASSMGGQMYSNQPQHF
TRBD1,TRBV6-1,TRBJ1-1,few,TGTGCCAGCAGTGAAGAGCGTGGCAGGGGGCCGAACACTGAAGCTTTCTTT,CASSEERGRGPNTEAFF
TRBD1,TRBV27,TRBJ1-5,few,TGTGCCAGCAGTTTGGGGACAGGGGAGATCAATCAGCCCCAGCATTTT,CASSLGTGEINQPQHF
TRBD2,TRBV7-2,TRBJ2-3,many,TGTGCCAGCAGCTTAGGGCTAGCGGGAGGGACCACAGATACGCAGTATTTT,CASSLGLAGGTTDTQYF
TRBD1,TRBV19,TRBJ2-3,-,TGTGCCAGTAGTCACCGGGACAGACCCACAGATACGCAGTATTTT,CASSHRDRPTDTQYF
TRBD2,TRBV7-3,TRBJ2-3,-,TGTGCCAGCAGCTTAGCGGGGGGGCGTTCAGATACGCAGTATTTT,CASSLAGGRSDTQYF
-,TRBV28,TRBJ1-6,-,TGTGCCAGCGGCCATATCTATAATTCACCCCTCCACTTT,CASGHIYNSPLHF
-,TRBV6-8,TRBJ2-2,-,TGTGCCAGCAGCCCGGGTGTGGCCCTTAACACCGGGGAGCTGTTTTTT,CASSPGVALNTGELFF
TRBD1,TRBV6-1,TRBJ2-7,few,TGTGCCAGCAGTGACCGGGACAGGGAAGAACGGATCTACGAGCAGTACTTC,CASSDRDREERIYEQYF
-,TRBV11-2,TRBJ1-1,many,TGTGCCAGCAGTCAGGGACTGAACACTGAAGCTTTCTTT,CASSQGLNTEAFF
-,TRBV11-2,TRBJ2-3,-,TGTGCCAGCACTCCTGCAACGGGGTTCACAGATACGCAGTATTTT,CASTPATGFTDTQYF